This T cell receptor beta chain derives from a study of shared clonotypes between healthy human individuals. Whole-study context: A few men and a couple of women, aged 18 to 49, were donors. Study-level results: Compared with clonotypes that all four donors shared, non-shared clonotypes had lower generation probabilities.

In the case of this clone: Its target is not known.

Samples underwent the assay at deep level. Clones were read by immunoSEQ multiplex PCR, and TCRdb kept only the in-frame ones, dropping some. Here the sample spans about 1.5 million clones, around 97% being singletons. Between the trimmed V and J ends, which lost 11 bases and 0 bases, there was a span of 11 bases. Germline V gene sequence: CDR1 MGHDK, CDR2 SYGVNS. This CDR3 is 12 amino acids long. Material: naive CD4+ T cells sorted from blood. Subset denoted: CD45RA+ positively selected. This receptor was taken from a man aged 30-40 years in good health. The gene calls are TRBV25-1 and TRBJ2-7, with a possible D match to TRBD2 (6 bases). CDR3 nucleotide sequence: TGTGCCTGCCAGCGGGCCTCCTACGAGCAGTACTTC. It translates to CACQRASYEQYF.